This T cell receptor (beta chain) originates from a study of cytomegalovirus exposure and HLA in healthy donors (dated by TCRdb to about 2017). Regarding the complete study: In an earlier analysis of under 750 of the donors, approximately 260 Gb of sequence data and 90 million to 120 million unique TCR beta sequences from 180 million or so T cells were reported. Among approximately 370 genotyped donors of the cohort, an average of about 240,000 unique TCR beta nucleotide sequences was sequenced per donor, of which about 20% were non-productive. Among the approximately 400 genotyped donors, approximately 77% belonged to the genetic ancestry cluster associated with self-reported Caucasian donors. Four or five DR-DQ haplotypes were handled as single units for association and clustering because linkage in the cohort was strong. A separate validation cohort of over 95 different subjects was used in addition to the roughly 670-subject first cohort. Class I and class II HLA loci were covered by the typing at four-digit resolution. The later analysis used no new phenotypic data to find candidate immune exposures, relying instead on TCR beta sequences and their occurrence across donors. An earlier analysis of fewer than 750 of the donors used high-throughput TCR beta sequencing to judge whether each TCR beta V gene segment behaved as functional or pseudogenic. In a later genetic analysis, genome-wide SNP genotypes for about three fifths of the roughly 670 donors were used, and that subset was treated as a discovery cohort. To study patterns of TCR occurrence, a later analysis re-analyzed previously published TCR beta repertoires from 666 donors and added high-resolution HLA genotyping. Every repertoire in the discovery cohort had been generated on one and the same sequencing platform. The study profiled the T cell repertoires of about 640 subjects by immunosequencing and related them to cytomegalovirus serostatus. The study aimed to test whether signatures of past pathogen exposure could be identified by cataloging public T cell receptors. High-throughput TCR immunosequencing, statistical association of individual TCRs with disease status, and machine learning were combined to predict cytomegalovirus infection status. Approximately 300 gigabases of sequencing data and 91 million or so unique TCR sequences made up an early release that covered 500 to 700 HLA-typed donors. Alongside the repertoire data, information on donor age, sex, ethnicity and CMV serostatus was compiled. Typing coverage differed by locus: A, B, C, DRB1 and DQB1 were typed in about 620-640 donors, DQA1 in approximately 520, DPA1 in over 600, and DPB1 in roughly 450. Points the paper makes about the study in general: Roughly uniform sequencing depth across donors was assumed in presence/absence analyses, although this assumption may not hold. This cohort had only TCR beta chains sequenced, and the lack of alpha or paired-chain data limited which features could be detected. Because the 87-base-pair reads could not distinguish some IMGT-functional V segments, including TRBV6-2 and TRBV6-3, those segments were excluded. A few of the identified cytomegalovirus-associated TCR beta chains were confirmed in vitro to be specific for cytomegalovirus antigens. Over 15 rarely observed V segments, including chromosome 9 orphons, were excluded from the earlier analysis of some 590 of the donors because counts were too low. In a later analysis, TCR association rates were found to vary across HLA loci, with the most associated TCRs seen for DRB1 alleles and the fewest for HLA-C alleles. The classifier was reported to diagnose cytomegalovirus status with high specificity and sensitivity in both the original cohort and the validation cohort. A cluster of highly shared sequence variants was judged likely to be a technical artifact of the sequencing pipeline. Most CMV-associated TCR beta chains appeared to be HLA-restricted in a later analysis, and the HLA associations seemed to be driven largely by CMV exposure. Broadly in line with IMGT annotations, most TCR beta V segments showed up in productive rearrangements about 87% or about 30% of the time in an earlier analysis of around 600 of the donors. In a later analysis, several top co-occurrence clusters were reported to appear linked to parvovirus B19, influenza, CMV and Epstein-Barr virus. Assigning TCR associations to individual alleles was difficult when HLA alleles, especially DR and DQ, strongly co-occurred. A later genetic analysis reported fewer N-insertions in productive TCRs among donors in an Asian-associated ancestry cluster than the roughly 700-donor mean. In a later analysis, HLA-associated TCR beta chains were found to be more clonally expanded and to have lower generation probabilities than equally common non-associated chains. Because HLA typing was unavailable for some donors at each locus, only the typed subset was used in association tests. The authors suggested that the approach could potentially be extended to other disease states and immunological phenotypes. Correlated functional status among segregating V segments might reflect linkage disequilibrium, but an unknown experimental factor could not be ruled out. While some public TCRs were present in many individuals, most TCR sequences turned up only very rarely across donors. In a later genetic analysis, a missense DCLRE1C variant was associated with V-gene and J-gene trimming of TCR beta chains, and the association was replicated in an independent cohort. At a false discovery rate of 0.05, a later analysis linked some 17,000 TCR beta sequences to specific HLA alleles. CMV serostatus was the only immune exposure information available for the cohort. A further reported finding was that TCR beta sequences accurately predicted the HLA-A and HLA-B alleles for most subjects in the first cohort. The study gave a list of around 170 TCR beta chains associated with cytomegalovirus.

The method behind the library was the immunoSEQ multiplex PCR assay. For the multiplex PCR, a mixture combining 60 forward primers for TCR Vbeta segments and 13 reverse primers for TCR Jbeta segments was used. The CDR3 region of rearranged TCR beta genes was amplified from genomic DNA with a multiplex PCR assay. On the Illumina HiSeq System, the amplified TCR beta libraries were sequenced as 87-base-pair reads. In the source study's methods: A later analysis counted some 80 million unique TCR beta chains across the roughly 700 repertoires, and around 9.9 million of these chains were shared by at least two donors. Raw reads were error-corrected and collapsed into unique sequences with a nearest-neighbor algorithm that merged closely related sequences to remove PCR and sequencing errors. V, D and J gene segments were assigned by aligning CDR3 sequences to IMGT reference sequences. For a sequence to be retained, a match of at least six nucleotides to both a V gene segment and a J gene segment was required. A rearrangement was called productive if the CDR3 had no stop codons and remained in frame with V and J, and every other rearrangement was called non-productive. Following IMGT convention, CDR3 was defined as the stretch from the second conserved V-encoded cysteine to the conserved J-encoded phenylalanine. Sequences without an unambiguous match to a single V gene segment were excluded from the earlier analysis of 450 to 750 of the donors. An earlier analysis of 550 to 650 of the donors classified V segments as functional when productive rearrangements were above 56.7% and as segregating when the standard deviation between donors was above 5%. A statistical classification framework was built to diagnose cytomegalovirus status from the catalog of TCR beta chain sequences. A later analysis assigned V and J genes by comparing TCR nucleotide sequences with IMGT/GENE-DB human TR gene sequences. Using the TCRdist pipeline, a later analysis assigned CDR3 sequences along with most-parsimonious VDJ recombination scenarios. In a later analysis, each TCR beta chain was defined by its CDR3 amino acid sequence together with its V-gene family, and reads lacking a unique V-gene family were excluded. To address suspected cross-contamination and a sequencing artifact, a later analysis removed 550 to 750 highly shared, low-generation-probability nucleotide sequences. For each public chain, a later analysis derived a clonal expansion index from normalized ranks of inferred template counts within each repertoire. Generation probabilities in a later analysis came from a VDJ recombination model fitted to out-of-frame rearrangements, and those results were checked against IGoR. In a later analysis, TCR-TCR, TCR-HLA and TCR-CMV co-occurrence was scored with hypergeometric tests, and a repertoire-size bias correction was applied to TCR pairs. In a later analysis, false discovery rates were estimated by permuting HLA or CMV assignments 20 times. In a later analysis, co-occurring TCRs were grouped using DBSCAN, with TCRdist sequence similarity added in when clustering inside HLA-allele-positive subsets. Repertoires with fewer than 30,000 or more than 120,000 public chains, plus five repertoires with anomalous nucleotide sharing, were excluded from co-occurrence clustering. TCRdb stores this immuneACCESS table with in-frame sequences only. Part of the clones is absent; in the studies checked, under half of the shortfall reflects unresolved V genes, and no reason is known for the rest. The D gene and trimming were derived from the DNA, and the V and J assignments and clone size from that table. The sample table holds fewer than 40,000 clones, of which about 60% were seen once. 20% to 25% of the sample is taken by the ten largest.

The cohort comprised 710 or so healthy bone marrow donors. At the time of sampling, all cohort members were nominally healthy, though unrecorded immune exposures were likely present. The donor was CMV seropositive and was included in the group of 250 to 350 seropositive cohort members. A peripheral blood sample was collected from each donor, and TCR beta sequencing was performed on peripheral blood mononuclear cells. Genomic DNA extraction from the blood cell samples was performed with the Qiagen DNeasy Blood Extraction Kit. Per the germline V gene (reference sequence), GTSNPN is the CDR1 and SVGIG is the CDR2. V is pared back by 0 bases and J by 5 bases, with 8 bases lying between the germline termini. The CDR3 sequence holds 12 residues, the cysteine and phenylalanine included. Only the CDR3 DNA stays, 36 bases, in frame from base 1. A word on this clone: The antigen it recognizes is unknown. No quality values exist for individual bases; no much larger clone is one base distant.

This TCR was recovered from a man between 45 and 60 years old in good health and CMV-seropositive. The rearrangement combines TRBV30 with TRBJ2-7; the D gene is perhaps TRBD1, from 6 matching bases. Sequenced input: PBMCs. The CDR3 protein sequence reads: CAWSVGGHEQYF. The DNA reads as follows: TGTGCCTGGAGTGTTGGGGGCCACGAGCAGTACTTC.